These T cell receptor beta chains were read from a single sample in a study of cytomegalovirus exposure and HLA in healthy donors. Libraries were prepared by immunoSEQ multiplex PCR; TCRdb keeps only in-frame clonotypes and omits some of them. The table shows some 110,000 clones, with 60% to 85% occurring only once. Sequenced: PBMCs. These receptors were collected from a woman aged 18-29 years in good health and CMV-seropositive. Each CDR3 is given with its conserved first and last residue. Each record gives: CDR3 protein, CDR3 DNA, J gene, D gene, clone size, V gene. A D gene is named only where the DNA matches it firmly. For some rows the clone size is stated as once, few or many, or as a class when expanded; others skip it.

cdr3_aa: CASSQVGLGNTIYF; cdr3_nt: TGTGCCAGCAGCCAAGTGGGGCTTGGAAACACCATATATTTT; j_call: TRBJ1-3; d_call: .; clone_size: .; v_call: TRBV4-2
cdr3_aa: CASSETGTGFAGYTF; cdr3_nt: TGTGCCAGCAGTGAAACCGGGACAGGGTTTGCGGGCTACACCTTC; j_call: TRBJ1-2; d_call: TRBD1; clone_size: .; v_call: TRBV6-4
cdr3_aa: CASRGTGVGSPLHF; cdr3_nt: TGTGCCAGCAGGGGGACAGGGGTTGGGTCACCCCTCCACTTT; j_call: TRBJ1-6; d_call: TRBD1; clone_size: .; v_call: TRBV2
cdr3_aa: CASSKIGISRLRGGTGELFF; cdr3_nt: TGTGCCAGCAGCAAAATTGGTATTAGCAGGCTACGGGGGGGCACCGGGGAGCTGTTTTTT; j_call: TRBJ2-2; d_call: .; clone_size: .; v_call: TRBV21-1
cdr3_aa: CASSLQSTGGSNQPQHF; cdr3_nt: TGCGCCAGCAGCTTACAATCCACAGGGGGAAGCAATCAGCCCCAGCATTTT; j_call: TRBJ1-5; d_call: TRBD1; clone_size: .; v_call: TRBV5-1
cdr3_aa: CAIGGTGGALTEAFF; cdr3_nt: TGTGCCATCGGCGGGACAGGGGGCGCGTTAACTGAAGCTTTCTTT; j_call: TRBJ1-1; d_call: TRBD1; clone_size: .; v_call: TRBV10-3
cdr3_aa: CASSALAGGTGELFF; cdr3_nt: TGTGCCAGCAGCGCCCTGGCGGGAGGAACCGGGGAGCTGTTTTTT; j_call: TRBJ2-2; d_call: TRBD2; clone_size: once; v_call: TRBV25-1
cdr3_aa: CASSTNRESKDIQYF; cdr3_nt: TGTGCCAGTAGTACAAACAGGGAGAGTAAGGACATTCAGTACTTC; j_call: TRBJ2-4; d_call: .; clone_size: .; v_call: TRBV19
cdr3_aa: CASSAIVYEQYF; cdr3_nt: TGTGCCAGCAGTGCCATAGTATACGAGCAGTACTTC; j_call: TRBJ2-7; d_call: .; clone_size: .; v_call: TRBV6-1
cdr3_aa: CASNSLSYNEQFF; cdr3_nt: TGTGCCAGTAATAGCCTCTCCTACAATGAGCAGTTCTTC; j_call: TRBJ2-1; d_call: .; clone_size: once; v_call: TRBV19
cdr3_aa: CASSESGYWTMNTEAFF; cdr3_nt: TGTGCCAGCAGTGAATCGGGGTACTGGACTATGAACACTGAAGCTTTCTTT; j_call: TRBJ1-1; d_call: .; clone_size: few; v_call: TRBV6-1
cdr3_aa: CASSLLGHSQETQYF; cdr3_nt: TGTGCCAGCAGTTTATTGGGACATTCTCAAGAGACCCAGTACTTC; j_call: TRBJ2-5; d_call: .; clone_size: once; v_call: TRBV27
cdr3_aa: CASSYPYAGELFF; cdr3_nt: TGTGCCAGCAGTTACCCCTATGCCGGGGAGCTGTTTTTT; j_call: TRBJ2-2; d_call: .; clone_size: .; v_call: TRBV6-5
cdr3_aa: CASSAPVGLLSSQETQYF; cdr3_nt: TGTGCCAGTAGTGCCCCCGTCGGACTGCTGTCTAGCCAAGAGACCCAGTACTTC; j_call: TRBJ2-5; d_call: .; clone_size: .; v_call: TRBV19
cdr3_aa: CASSAGSFNEQFF; cdr3_nt: TGTGCCAGTAGTGCCGGGTCTTTCAATGAGCAGTTCTTC; j_call: TRBJ2-1; d_call: .; clone_size: .; v_call: TRBV19
cdr3_aa: CASSVGLGEDNEQFF; cdr3_nt: TGTGCCAGCAGTGTGGGCCTAGGGGAGGACAATGAGCAGTTCTTC; j_call: TRBJ2-1; d_call: .; clone_size: once; v_call: TRBV2
cdr3_aa: CASSLVATSAEKLFF; cdr3_nt: TGTGCCAGCAGCTTAGTCGCAACTAGTGCCGAAAAACTGTTTTTT; j_call: TRBJ1-4; d_call: .; clone_size: .; v_call: TRBV7-6
cdr3_aa: CASSIPPGQGYGYTF; cdr3_nt: TGTGCCAGTAGTATTCCCCCCGGACAGGGCTATGGCTACACCTTC; j_call: TRBJ1-2; d_call: TRBD1; clone_size: .; v_call: TRBV19
cdr3_aa: CASSFVDMELAEQYF; cdr3_nt: TGCGCCAGCAGCTTTGTCGATATGGAGTTGGCCGAGCAGTACTTC; j_call: TRBJ2-7; d_call: .; clone_size: once; v_call: TRBV5-1
cdr3_aa: CASSLVGQGIPDTQYF; cdr3_nt: TGTGCCAGCAGCTTGGTGGGGCAGGGGATTCCGGATACGCAGTATTTT; j_call: TRBJ2-3; d_call: .; clone_size: .; v_call: TRBV5-6
cdr3_aa: CASSGGNSGNTIYF; cdr3_nt: TGCGCCAGCAGCGGGGGGAACTCTGGAAACACCATATATTTT; j_call: TRBJ1-3; d_call: .; clone_size: once; v_call: TRBV4-1
cdr3_aa: CASSFGTPNTGELFF; cdr3_nt: TGTGCCAGCAGCTTTGGGACACCGAACACCGGGGAGCTGTTTTTT; j_call: TRBJ2-2; d_call: .; clone_size: .; v_call: TRBV13
cdr3_aa: CASSQDLGSRTDTQYF; cdr3_nt: TGTGCCAGCAGCCAAGATCTAGGCAGCCGCACAGATACGCAGTATTTT; j_call: TRBJ2-3; d_call: .; clone_size: .; v_call: TRBV4-2
cdr3_aa: CASSLALAGLFNEQFF; cdr3_nt: TGTGCCAGCAGCTTAGCACTAGCGGGGCTTTTCAATGAGCAGTTCTTC; j_call: TRBJ2-1; d_call: TRBD2; clone_size: .; v_call: TRBV7-6
cdr3_aa: CASSQTVTGQETQYF; cdr3_nt: TGTGCCAGCAGTCAAACCGTGACAGGTCAAGAGACCCAGTACTTC; j_call: TRBJ2-5; d_call: .; clone_size: .; v_call: TRBV2
cdr3_aa: CASSPGGGANEKLFF; cdr3_nt: TGTGCCAGCAGCCCGGGGGGTGGTGCTAATGAAAAACTGTTTTTT; j_call: TRBJ1-4; d_call: .; clone_size: .; v_call: TRBV7-3
cdr3_aa: CASSPPRSDTQYF; cdr3_nt: TGTGCCAGCAGCCCCCCGAGGAGTGATACGCAGTATTTT; j_call: TRBJ2-3; d_call: .; clone_size: .; v_call: TRBV13
cdr3_aa: CASSLTGLSGNTIYF; cdr3_nt: TGTGCCAGCAGCTTGACTGGCCTCTCTGGAAACACCATATATTTT; j_call: TRBJ1-3; d_call: .; clone_size: .; v_call: TRBV11-2
cdr3_aa: CASSIRGGYEQYF; cdr3_nt: TGTGCCAGTAGTATAAGGGGGGGCTACGAGCAGTACTTC; j_call: TRBJ2-7; d_call: .; clone_size: .; v_call: TRBV19
cdr3_aa: CASRGLAGVNTGELFF; cdr3_nt: TGTGCCAGCAGGGGACTAGCGGGAGTCAACACCGGGGAGCTGTTTTTT; j_call: TRBJ2-2; d_call: TRBD2; clone_size: .; v_call: TRBV28
cdr3_aa: CATSPNAAAGADIQYF; cdr3_nt: TGTGCCACCAGCCCTAACGCTGCGGCGGGAGCGGACATTCAGTACTTC; j_call: TRBJ2-4; d_call: TRBD2; clone_size: .; v_call: TRBV15
cdr3_aa: CASSYSGSSTDTQYF; cdr3_nt: TGTGCCAGCAGTTACTCCGGGTCTAGCACAGATACGCAGTATTTT; j_call: TRBJ2-3; d_call: .; clone_size: .; v_call: TRBV6-5
cdr3_aa: CASSETHPGNQPQHF; cdr3_nt: TGTGCCAGCAGTGAAACTCACCCAGGGAATCAGCCCCAGCATTTT; j_call: TRBJ1-5; d_call: .; clone_size: few; v_call: TRBV2
cdr3_aa: CASSLYIETQYF; cdr3_nt: TGTGCCAGCAGTTTGTACATTGAGACCCAGTACTTC; j_call: TRBJ2-5; d_call: .; clone_size: .; v_call: TRBV28
cdr3_aa: CASITTWGHQPQHF; cdr3_nt: TGTGCCAGCATCACAACGTGGGGGCATCAGCCCCAGCATTTT; j_call: TRBJ1-5; d_call: .; clone_size: .; v_call: TRBV28
cdr3_aa: CASSVAGGRGPEYNEQFF; cdr3_nt: TGCGCCAGCAGCGTAGCGGGAGGCCGGGGGCCCGAATACAATGAGCAGTTCTTC; j_call: TRBJ2-1; d_call: TRBD2; clone_size: .; v_call: TRBV4-1
cdr3_aa: CASRLTGAISNTGELFF; cdr3_nt: TGTGCCAGCAGACTAACAGGGGCCATTTCGAACACCGGGGAGCTGTTTTTT; j_call: TRBJ2-2; d_call: TRBD1; clone_size: .; v_call: TRBV5-6
cdr3_aa: CASSEAGGGNEQFF; cdr3_nt: TGTGCCAGCAGTGAAGCGGGCGGGGGCAATGAGCAGTTCTTC; j_call: TRBJ2-1; d_call: TRBD2; clone_size: .; v_call: TRBV6-1
cdr3_aa: CASSIRQGPQHF; cdr3_nt: TGTGCCAGCAGTATAAGACAGGGCCCCCAGCATTTT; j_call: TRBJ1-5; d_call: TRBD1; clone_size: .; v_call: TRBV28
cdr3_aa: CASSPWGVYEQYF; cdr3_nt: TGTGCCAGCAGCCCGTGGGGGGTCTACGAGCAGTACTTC; j_call: TRBJ2-7; d_call: .; clone_size: .; v_call: TRBV5-4
cdr3_aa: CASSLGLAGGYQETQYF; cdr3_nt: TGTGCTAGCAGCTTGGGACTAGCGGGGGGGTACCAAGAGACCCAGTACTTC; j_call: TRBJ2-5; d_call: TRBD2; clone_size: .; v_call: TRBV7-7